This TCR beta chain was profiled in a study of cytomegalovirus exposure and HLA in healthy donors. Primers: 60 Vbeta forward and 13 Jbeta reverse. Here immunoSEQ multiplex PCR was the method, and the copy in TCRdb shows in-frame clones only, minus some. The table shows hundreds of thousands of clones, with approximately 80% occurring only once. The V gene lost 5 bases and the J gene lost 1 base, with 5 bases spanning the gap. The CDR3 is 11 amino acids. Germline assignment: CDR1 DFQATT and CDR2 SNEGSKA (reference sequence). The sample was PBMCs. The TCR sequence derives from a man aged 40-49 years in good health and CMV-seronegative. The rearrangement joins TRBV20-1 to TRBJ2-5; D is unresolved. In DNA form, the CDR3 reads TGCAGTGCTCAACTCCAAGAGACCCAGTACTTC. Residues: CSAQLQETQYF.